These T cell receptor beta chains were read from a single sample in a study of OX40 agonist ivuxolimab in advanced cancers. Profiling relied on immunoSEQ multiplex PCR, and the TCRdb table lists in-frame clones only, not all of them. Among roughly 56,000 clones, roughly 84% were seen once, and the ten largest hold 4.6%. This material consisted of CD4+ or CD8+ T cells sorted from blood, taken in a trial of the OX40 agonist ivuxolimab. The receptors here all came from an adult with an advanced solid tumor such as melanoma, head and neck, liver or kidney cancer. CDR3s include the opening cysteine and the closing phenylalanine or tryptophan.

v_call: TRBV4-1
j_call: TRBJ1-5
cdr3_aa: CASSQASNNQPQHF

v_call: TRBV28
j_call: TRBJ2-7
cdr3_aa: CASSLGTSGGNYEQYF

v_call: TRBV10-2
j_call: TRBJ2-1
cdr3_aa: CASRLAGGHEYEQFF

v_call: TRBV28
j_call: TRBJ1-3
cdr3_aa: CASSLFTGVGNTIYF

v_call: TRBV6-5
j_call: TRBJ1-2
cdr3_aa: CASSLEDRGRAGYTF

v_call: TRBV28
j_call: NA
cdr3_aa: CASSLRDRSYEQYF

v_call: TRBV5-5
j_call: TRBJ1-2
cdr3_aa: CASRQVGDYGYTF

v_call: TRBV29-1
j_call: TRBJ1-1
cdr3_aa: CSVRVQGSSIGAFF

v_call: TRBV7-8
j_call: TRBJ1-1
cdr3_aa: CASSTQGDTEAFF

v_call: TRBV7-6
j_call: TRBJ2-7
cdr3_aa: CASSPSGMSYEQYF

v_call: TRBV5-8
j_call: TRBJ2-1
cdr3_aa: CASSVGQRVMQFF

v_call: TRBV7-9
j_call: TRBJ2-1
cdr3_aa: CASRGVAGVSYNEQFF

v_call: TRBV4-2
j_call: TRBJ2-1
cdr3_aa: CASSSDLLSYNEQFF

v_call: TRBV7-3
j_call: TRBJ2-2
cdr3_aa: CASSSAQGYVTGELFF

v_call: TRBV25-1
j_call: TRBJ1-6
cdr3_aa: CASSSWDSPLHF

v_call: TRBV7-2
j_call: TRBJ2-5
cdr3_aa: CASSLAFETQYF

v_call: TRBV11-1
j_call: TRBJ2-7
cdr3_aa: CASSHRQGAYEQYF

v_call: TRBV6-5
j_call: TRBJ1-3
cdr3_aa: CASSYRLGSGNTIYF